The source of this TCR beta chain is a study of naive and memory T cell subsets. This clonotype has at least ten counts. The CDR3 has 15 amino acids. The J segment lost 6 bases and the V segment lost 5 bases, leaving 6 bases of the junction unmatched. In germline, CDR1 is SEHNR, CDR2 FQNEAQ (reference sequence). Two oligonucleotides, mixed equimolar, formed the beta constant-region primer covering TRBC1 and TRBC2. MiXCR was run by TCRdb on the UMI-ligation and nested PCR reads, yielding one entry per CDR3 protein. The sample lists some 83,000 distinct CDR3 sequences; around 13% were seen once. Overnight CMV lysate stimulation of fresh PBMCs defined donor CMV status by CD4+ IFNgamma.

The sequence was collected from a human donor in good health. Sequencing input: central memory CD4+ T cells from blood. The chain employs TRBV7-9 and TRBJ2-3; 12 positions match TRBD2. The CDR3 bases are TGTGCCAGCAGCCCCGGACTAGCGGGAAGGGATACGCAGTATTTT. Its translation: CASSPGLAGRDTQYF.